The 25 T cell receptor beta chains below were found in one sample sequenced in a study of shared clonotypes between healthy human individuals. Here immunoSEQ multiplex PCR was the method, and the copy in TCRdb shows in-frame clones only, minus some. Here the sample spans around 600,000 clones, around 95% being singletons. Positive CCR7 selection of CD45RO-negative cells yielded the naive CD8 cells, and terminally differentiated effector memory CD45RA+ cells were excluded. Source material: naive CD8+ T cells sorted from blood. The receptors were gathered from a woman aged 25 to 39 in good health.

As regards this clone: Other nucleotide sequences in the sample specify the same CDR3. This rearrangement joins TRBV5-4 to TRBJ2-1, with D unclear. CDR1 SGHNT and CDR2 YYREEE come from the germline V gene (reference sequence). V gave up 3 bases and J gave up 7 bases, with 5 bases separating them. The CDR3 is 11 amino acids. The CDR3 bases are TGTGCCAGCAGCTCCTTAAATGAGCAGTTCTTC. Protein: CASSSLNEQFF.

The V and J genes are TRBV13 and TRBJ2-5; 7 bases fit TRBD1. The J call may be incorrect, as the DNA end agrees better with TRBJ2-7. Germline CDR1 is PRHDT and CDR2 is FYEKMQ (reference sequence). The CDR3 has 14 residues. The CDR3 nucleotides are TGTGCCAGCAGCGGCCGGGACAGCTCCTACGAGCAGTACTTC. This codes for CASSGRDSSYEQYF.

This chain uses TRBV19 with TRBJ1-2; 7 bases agree with TRBD1. The CDR3 is 16 residues long. V gave up 3 bases and J gave up 5 bases; unmatched junction bases: 12. Germline CDR1 reads LNHDA; CDR2 reads SQIVND (reference sequence). The CDR3 DNA reads TGTGCCAGTAGTATGGGCCCGGACGGGACAGCGTATGGCTACACCTTC. Its translation: CASSMGPDGTAYGYTF.

The chain has TRBV2 and TRBJ2-6, with 10 positions matching TRBD2. The ends lost 3 bases at V and 4 bases at J; junction bases unmatched: 6. This CDR3 has 17 amino acids. Germline V gene data show CDR1 as SNHLY and CDR2 as FYNNEI. This CDR3 is CASSEVLAGAGANVLTF. CDR3 nucleotides: TGTGCCAGCAGTGAGGTCCTAGCGGGAGCGGGGGCCAACGTCCTGACTTTC.

Concerning this clone itself: This CDR3 is also generated by other DNA sequences in the sample. The chain joins TRBV5-1 to TRBJ2-3; D call uncertain. The germline V gene has CDR1 SGHRS and CDR2 YFSETQ. Trimming removed 0 bases at V and 5 bases at J, with 4 bases between. CDR3 length equals 12 residues. In DNA, the CDR3 is TGCGCCAGCAGCTTGGCAGGAGATACGCAGTATTTT. Its translation is CASSLAGDTQYF.

The rearrangement joins TRBV27 to TRBJ1-4; TRBD1 is a possible D gene (6 bases). From germline, CDR1 is MNHEY and CDR2 SMNVEV (reference sequence). The CDR3 runs to 17 residues. The V gene lost 1 base and the J gene lost 4 bases, with 16 bases spanning the gap. The CDR3 region is CASSLWGPDAYNEKLFF. The CDR3 nucleotides are TGTGCCAGCAGTTTATGGGGGCCAGACGCCTATAATGAAAAACTGTTTTTT.

The chain couples TRBV13 to TRBJ2-1; D ambiguous. Deletions cut 5 bases from V and 13 bases from J, with 21 bases between. Germline V gene data show CDR1 as PRHDT and CDR2 as FYEKMQ (reference sequence). The CDR3 covers 14 residues. Written as DNA, the CDR3 is TGTGCCAGCAGCGATTCGGCGAGCCGAACACTCCAGTTCTTC. Translating gives CASSDSASRTLQFF.

The chain combines TRBV5-4 with TRBJ1-1, with 7 bases fitting TRBD1. CDR1 is SGHNT and CDR2 is YYREEE in the germline V gene (reference sequence). V lost 3 bases to trimming and J lost 4 bases; unmatched junction nucleotides: 9. The CDR3 consists of 15 residues. This chain's CDR3 is CASSCRGARATEAFF. The CDR3 nucleotides are TGTGCCAGCAGCTGCAGGGGGGCGCGCGCCACTGAAGCTTTCTTT.

V gene TRBV27 combines with J gene TRBJ1-2; 10 bases are shared with TRBD1. The CDR3 spans 13 residues. V lost 6 bases, J lost 7 bases, and 5 bases stayed unmatched. Germline CDR1 MNHEY, CDR2 SMNVEV (reference sequence). This CDR3 is CASSPGQGFGYTF. The CDR3 DNA is TGTGCCAGCAGCCCGGGACAGGGGTTTGGCTACACCTTC.

The chain has TRBV15 and TRBJ1-2; D is ambiguous. The germline V gene encodes CDR1 LNHNV and CDR2 YYDKDF (reference sequence). Trimming cost V 0 bases and J 3 bases, with 11 bases left between them. CDR3 length: 15 amino acids. In nucleotides, the CDR3 is TGTGCCACCAGCAGAGATATAAATGAGGACTATGGCTACACCTTC. This translates into CATSRDINEDYGYTF.

This chain connects TRBV27 to TRBJ2-7, with 10 bases lining up with TRBD1. Germline loops: CDR1 MNHEY, CDR2 SMNVEV (reference sequence). Trimming at V came to 2 bases and at J to 0 bases, leaving 1 base not matched to a gene. The CDR3 extends over 15 amino acids. For the CDR3, the DNA is TGTGCCAGCAGTTTACGGACAGGGGGCTCCTACGAGCAGTACTTC. This codes for CASSLRTGGSYEQYF.

The chain joins TRBV5-3 to TRBJ2-7, with a weak D call TRBD1 (6 bases). TRBV5-3 is noted as an ORF with a role that remains uncertain. The CDR3 totals 14 residues. V was shortened by 6 bases and J by 3 bases, with 16 bases between the two germline ends. The CDR3 protein is CARKFPGTNYEQYF. The DNA of the CDR3 is TGTGCCAGAAAGTTTCCCGGGACAAACTACGAGCAGTACTTC.

The count of this clone is one. The chain uses TRBV27 and TRBJ1-1; no definite D call. This CDR3 has 12 amino acids. The V end was cut by 6 bases, the J end by 4 bases, with 9 bases between. Germline CDR1 and CDR2: MNHEY and SMNVEV (reference sequence). The CDR3 loop reads CASRLGATEAFF. CDR3 DNA sequence: TGTGCCAGCAGATTAGGAGCCACTGAAGCTTTCTTT.

This CDR3 reads CASPGTSGNTIYF. CDR3 DNA: TGTGCCAGCCCCGGGACATCTGGAAACACCATATATTTT. This sequence joins TRBV2 and TRBJ1-3; TRBD1 might be the D (6 bases). V was cut by 8 bases and J by 1 base, with 9 bases left in between. Germline V CDR1 and CDR2: SNHLY, FYNNEI. The length of the CDR3 is 13 residues. Filled out from reference TRBV2 and TRBJ1-3, the complete variable domain reads EPEVTQTPSHQVTQMGQEVILRCVPISNHLYFYWYRQILGQKVEFLVSFYNNEISEKSEIFDDQFSVERPDGSNFTLKIRSTKLEDSAMYFCASPGTSGNTIYFGEGSWLTVV.

This clone was counted a single time. The chain couples TRBV6-1 to TRBJ2-7; 13 positions match TRBD2. The CDR3 spans 14 residues. Germline loops: CDR1 MNHNS, CDR2 SASEGT. The V gene end was trimmed by 7 bases and the J gene end by 5 bases; junction bases not matched to a gene: 5. The DNA of the CDR3 is TGTGCCAGCATAAGACTAGCGGGAGGCCACGAGCAGTACTTC. Its translation is CASIRLAGGHEQYF.

V usage is TRBV14 and J usage is TRBJ1-2; D might be TRBD1 (6 bases). The CDR3 extends over 15 amino acids. Germline V gene lookup returns CDR1 SGHDN and CDR2 FVKESK. Trimming removed 0 bases at V and 4 bases at J, with 12 bases between. CDR3 DNA sequence: TGTGCCAGCAGCCAAGAGGGGGGGCTCGGCTATGGCTACACCTTC. It codes for CASSQEGGLGYGYTF.

Regarding this clone: A read error is likely, as this CDR3 ends without the conserved phenylalanine or tryptophan. No DNA is shown, since the ends of the CDR3 on it are uncertain; the CDR3 is the one TCRdb lists. The chain uses TRBV10-3 and TRBJ2-6; TRBD1 reflects the table's D call only, with no check against the DNA. The CDR3 is 15 amino acids long, termini counted. In germline, CDR1 is ENHRY, CDR2 SYGVKD. The CDR3 sequence: CAISESYRCYYSRTS.

V and J are TRBV6-4 and TRBJ2-2, with 8 positions matching TRBD2. V lost 4 bases to trimming and J lost 5 bases; unmatched junction nucleotides: 3. The CDR3 runs to 14 residues. Per germline, CDR1 MRHNA and CDR2 SNTAGT. CDR3 bases: TGTGCCAGCAGTGTAACGGGAGGGACCGGGGAGCTGTTTTTT. It is translated as CASSVTGGTGELFF.

CDR3 in DNA: TGTGCCAGCAGCCGGGGGTGGGCCGACGGGGCCAAAAACATTCAGTACTTC. This encodes CASSRGWADGAKNIQYF. This rearrangement joins TRBV5-5 to TRBJ2-4, with D possibly being TRBD2 (6 bases). Germline CDR1 SGHKS, CDR2 YYEKEE (reference sequence). V was shortened by 4 bases and J by 1 base, with 18 bases between the two germline ends. The CDR3 length is 17 residues.

As DNA, the CDR3 is TGCGCCAGCAGCTTCGGCGGTAGCTCTGGGGCCAACGTCCTGACTTTC. It specifies CASSFGGSSGANVLTF. The V and J genes are TRBV5-1 and TRBJ2-6; D is undetermined. V gave up 2 bases and J gave up 0 bases, with 9 bases separating them. Germline CDR1 reads SGHRS; CDR2 reads YFSETQ. CDR3 length equals 16 residues.

V and J are TRBV6-1 and TRBJ1-5, with D unclear. V shed 1 base and J shed 9 bases, with 4 bases lying between them. Germline CDR1 and CDR2: MNHNS and SASEGT. The CDR3 contains 11 residues. Here the CDR3 DNA reads TGTGCCAGCAGTGAAGTAGGGCCCCAGCATTTT. Translated: CASSEVGPQHF.

The chain carries TRBV6-1 and TRBJ1-1; maybe TRBD1 (5 bases). The CDR3 contains 16 residues. Trimming removed 4 bases from V and 3 bases from J, with 18 bases in between. Germline CDR1 and CDR2: MNHNS and SASEGT. CDR3 loop: CASSAGLWGMDTEAFF. DNA of the CDR3: TGTGCCAGCAGTGCGGGGTTGTGGGGGATGGACACTGAAGCTTTCTTT.

The gene calls are TRBV5-1 and TRBJ2-2, with 11 bases identical to TRBD2. The CDR3 totals 16 residues. The V and J ends lost 4 bases and 2 bases, in that order; junction bases with no gene match: 4. Germline V gene data show CDR1 as SGHRS and CDR2 as YFSETQ. The DNA for the CDR3 is TGCGCCAGCAGCCCCCGACTAGCGGGAAACACCGGGGAGCTGTTTTTT. Encoded protein: CASSPRLAGNTGELFF.

V usage is TRBV7-9 and J usage is TRBJ2-5, with 8 bases matching TRBD2. CDR3 length: 14 residues. The V and J ends lost 11 bases and 2 bases, in that order; junction bases with no gene match: 10. Germline CDR1 reads SEHNR; CDR2 reads FQNEAQ (reference sequence). CDR3 loop: CASTAASGQETQYF. In nucleotides, the CDR3 is TGTGCCTCCACGGCGGCTAGCGGGCAAGAGACCCAGTACTTC.

The chain has TRBV7-9 and TRBJ2-7; 11 bases agree with TRBD2. The CDR3 extends over 15 amino acids. With 6 bases clipped from V and 2 bases from J, the junction kept 6 bases outside the gene matches. Germline CDR1 SEHNR, CDR2 FQNEAQ (reference sequence). The CDR3 nucleotides are TGTGCCAGCAGTTTCGGACTAGCGGGCCCCTACGAGCAGTACTTC. It encodes CASSFGLAGPYEQYF.